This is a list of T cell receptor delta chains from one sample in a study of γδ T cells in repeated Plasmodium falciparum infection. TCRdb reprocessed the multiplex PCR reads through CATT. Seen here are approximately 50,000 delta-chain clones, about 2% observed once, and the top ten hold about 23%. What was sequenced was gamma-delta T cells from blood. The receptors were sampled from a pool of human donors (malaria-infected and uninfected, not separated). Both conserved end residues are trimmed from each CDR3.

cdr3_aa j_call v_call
AWNARICGKLI TRDJ1 TRDV3
ALGDSGLLYTDKLI TRDJ1 TRDV1
ALGELLPARGRGGIRDTDKLI TRDJ1 TRDV1
ACDKLLGDTRSWDTRQMF TRDJ3 TRDV2
ALGDNVERPRGISRGIQCDKLI TRDJ1 TRDV1
ALGPPTYWGIRGPDKLI TRDJ1 TRDV3
ALGSTWAAPFLFGGYDTDKLI TRDJ1 TRDV1
ALGELLSLQPWVRSRFWSTDKLI TRDJ1 TRDV1
ALGDLGIPSYFAGGPPYTDKLI TRDJ1 TRDV1
ALGELKARTGAATHTLTAQLF TRDJ2 TRDV1
ALGERYRGISDKLI TRDJ1 TRDV1
AFHTLSTDKLI TRDJ1 TRDV3
AVPTYNRLGGNDKLI TRDJ1 TRDV1
ALGDPSPVLGDLWPDKLI TRDJ1 TRDV1
AFEPPTYTDKLI TRDJ1 TRDV3
ALGEPAFPNWGIAYTDKLI TRDJ1 TRDV1
ALGEPLDLPLGDGTDKLI TRDJ1 TRDV1
ALSKYRNWGITLGLYTDKLI TRDJ1 TRDV1
ALGDDFLLPPYDTDKLI TRDJ1 TRDV1
ALGLLRGGTGGYATAQLF TRDJ2 TRDV1
ALGAAALPGGYSRPLI TRDJ4 TRDV1
ALGEILWGLGGDMAEKRI TRDJ1 TRDV1
ALGGRGSPSTRQMF TRDJ3 TRDV1
ACDTVEPTDTDKLI TRDJ1 TRDV2
ACDTLGGGIRNTDKLI TRDJ1 TRDV2
ALGEDCAILPGTGGTTPYTDKLI TRDJ1 TRDV1
ACDNLGDSRTDKLI TRDJ1 TRDV2
ALGELTFLQVDSALGEQKLI TRDJ1 TRDV1
ALGPLFLFDDKLI TRDJ1 TRDV1
ALGDGAFLRRWGPLYTDKLI TRDJ1 TRDV1
ALGEPIPTIFLGDTWTDKLI TRDJ1 TRDV1
ALGDSRLTYWGIQIRTDKLI TRDJ1 TRDV1
ALGEHCELVDKLI TRDJ1 TRDV1
ACDPLTGGSPDTDKLI TRDJ1 TRDV2
ALGAPLPFLQGWGTVKYTDKLI TRDJ1 TRDV1
ALGDRGGFLFGGPTRYTDKLI TRDJ1 TRDV1
ALGELVGSPRWGYHTDKLI TRDJ1 TRDV1
ACDNLGDDVTDKLI TRDJ1 TRDV2